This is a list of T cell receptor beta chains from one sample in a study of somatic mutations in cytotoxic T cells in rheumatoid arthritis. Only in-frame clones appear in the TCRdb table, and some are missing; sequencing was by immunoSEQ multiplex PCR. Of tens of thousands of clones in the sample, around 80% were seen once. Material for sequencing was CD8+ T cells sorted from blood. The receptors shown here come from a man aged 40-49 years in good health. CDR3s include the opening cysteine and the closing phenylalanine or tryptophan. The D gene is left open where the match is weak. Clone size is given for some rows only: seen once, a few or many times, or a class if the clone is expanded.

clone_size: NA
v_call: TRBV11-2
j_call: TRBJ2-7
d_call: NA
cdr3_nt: TGTGCCAGCAGCTTTGACGGCGACGGCTACGAGCAGTACTTC
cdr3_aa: CASSFDGDGYEQYF

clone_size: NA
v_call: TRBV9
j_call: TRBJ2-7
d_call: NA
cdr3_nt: TGTGCCAGCAGCGTAGACGAGATCACTAGCTCCTACGAGCAGTACTTC
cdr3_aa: CASSVDEITSSYEQYF

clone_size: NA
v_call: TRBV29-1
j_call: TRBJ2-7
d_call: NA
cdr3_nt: TGCAGCGTTGAGGCAGGGGGGTTGTCCGAGCAGTACTTC
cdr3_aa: CSVEAGGLSEQYF

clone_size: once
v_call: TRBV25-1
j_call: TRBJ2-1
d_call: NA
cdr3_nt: TGTGCCAGCAGTGAATGGAGGGAGAGTTTAAATGAGCAGTTCTTC
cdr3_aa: CASSEWRESLNEQFF

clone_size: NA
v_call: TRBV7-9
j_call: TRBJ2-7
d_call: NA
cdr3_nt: TGTGCCAGCAGCGAGGGACGGTCGGACTACGAGCAGTACTTC
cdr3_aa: CASSEGRSDYEQYF

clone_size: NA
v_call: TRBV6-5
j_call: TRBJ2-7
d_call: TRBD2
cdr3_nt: TGTGCCAGCAGTTACTCGGAAGCGGGAGACTACGAGCAGTACTTC
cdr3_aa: CASSYSEAGDYEQYF

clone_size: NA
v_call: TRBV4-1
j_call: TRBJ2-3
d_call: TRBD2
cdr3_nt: TGCGCCAGCAGCCAAAGACTAGCGGGAGAAACAGATACGCAGTATTTT
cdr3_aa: CASSQRLAGETDTQYF

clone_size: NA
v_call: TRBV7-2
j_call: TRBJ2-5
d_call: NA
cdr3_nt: TGTGCCAGCAGCCCGGGACTCCGACAAGAGACCCAGTACTTC
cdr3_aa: CASSPGLRQETQYF

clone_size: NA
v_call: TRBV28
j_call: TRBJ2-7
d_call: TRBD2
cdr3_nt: TGTGCCAGCAGTTGGGGGAGGGAGACATACGAGCAGTACTTC
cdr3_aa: CASSWGRETYEQYF

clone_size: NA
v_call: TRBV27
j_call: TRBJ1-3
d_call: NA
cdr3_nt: TGTGCCAGCAGTTTGTCGGGGGGCTATTACGGAAACACCATATATTTT
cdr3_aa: CASSLSGGYYGNTIYF

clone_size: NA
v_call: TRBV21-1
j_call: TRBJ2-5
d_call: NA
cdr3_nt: TGTGCCAGCAGCACCCTCTCGGGGCACTTCGGGGAGACCCAGTACTTC
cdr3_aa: CASSTLSGHFGETQYF

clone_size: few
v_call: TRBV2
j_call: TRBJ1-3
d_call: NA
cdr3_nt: TGTGCCAGCAGACTACAGGGAACTGGAAACACCATATATTTT
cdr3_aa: CASRLQGTGNTIYF

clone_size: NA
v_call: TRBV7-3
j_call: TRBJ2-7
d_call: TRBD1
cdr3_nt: TGTGCCAGCAGCCACGGGACAGGCGACGAGCAGTACTTC
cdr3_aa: CASSHGTGDEQYF

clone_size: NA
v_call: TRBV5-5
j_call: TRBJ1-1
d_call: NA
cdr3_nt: TGTGCCAGCAGCTCGGCGGCATGGGCTTTCTTT
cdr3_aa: CASSSAAWAFF

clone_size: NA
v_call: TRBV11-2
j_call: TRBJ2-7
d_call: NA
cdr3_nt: TGTGCCAGCAGCTTTAATCAGGGATACGAGCAGTACTTC
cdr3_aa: CASSFNQGYEQYF

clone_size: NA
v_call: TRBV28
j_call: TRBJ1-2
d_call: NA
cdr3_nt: TGTGCCAGCAGTTTTAAGGAGGGGCTAATCTATGGCTACACCTTC
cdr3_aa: CASSFKEGLIYGYTF

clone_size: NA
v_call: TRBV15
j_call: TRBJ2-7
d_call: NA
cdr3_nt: TGTGCCACCAGCAGAGGGGGTTTGGACGAGCAGTACTTC
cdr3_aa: CATSRGGLDEQYF

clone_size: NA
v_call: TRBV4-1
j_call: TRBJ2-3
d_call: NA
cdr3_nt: TGCGCCAGCAGCCAAGTAGGGCGGACTCCTAGCACAGATACGCAGTATTTT
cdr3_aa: CASSQVGRTPSTDTQYF

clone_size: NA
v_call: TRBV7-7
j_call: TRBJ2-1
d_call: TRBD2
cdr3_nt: TGTGCCAGCAGCAACGTAGCGGGAGAAGGCAATGAGCAGTTCTTC
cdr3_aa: CASSNVAGEGNEQFF

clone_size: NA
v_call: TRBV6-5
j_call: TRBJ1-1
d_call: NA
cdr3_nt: TGTGCCAGCAGTCCAGGGGTCACTGAAGCTTTCTTT
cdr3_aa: CASSPGVTEAFF

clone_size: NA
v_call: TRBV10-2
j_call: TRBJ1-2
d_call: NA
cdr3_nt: TGCGCCAGCAGTGAGGTAGAACTTAACTATGGCTACACCTTC
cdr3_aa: CASSEVELNYGYTF

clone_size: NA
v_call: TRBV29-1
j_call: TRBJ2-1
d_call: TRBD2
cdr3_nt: TGCAGCGTTGAGGCGGGACTAGCGGAGATATTCTCCTACAATGAGCAGTTCTTC
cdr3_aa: CSVEAGLAEIFSYNEQFF

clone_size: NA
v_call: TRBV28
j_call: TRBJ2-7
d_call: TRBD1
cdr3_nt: TGTGCCAGCAGTTTGGGACAGACCTACGAGCAGTACTTC
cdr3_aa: CASSLGQTYEQYF